This section outlines one T cell receptor (beta chain) sequence together with its context. The specificity of this receptor is unknown. One base away there is no much larger clone; base qualities are not given. Cut back by 1 base and 8 bases, the V and J ends lie 11 bases apart. Inclusive of the bounding cysteine and phenylalanine, the CDR3 is 14 residues long. The entry retains the CDR3 DNA only, 42 bases that are in frame from base 1. Sequences MDHEN (CDR1) and SYDVKM (CDR2) are obtained from the germline V gene. Systemically healthy Caucasian individuals from Russia, approximately 39 in total and aged about 6 to 100 years, were included as donors. About 9.1 milliliters of peripheral blood were collected from each donor into EDTA-treated Vacutainer tubes. Ficoll-Paque density-gradient centrifugation was used to isolate PBMCs, with at least 6 million per sample. Total RNA was extracted from PBMCs with Trizol reagent, with at least 5 micrograms obtained per sample. The percentages of naive CD45RAhigh/CD27high T cells were determined by flow cytometry on a PBMC aliquot from every donor.

The record originates from a study of blood T cells in healthy people across ages (dated by TCRdb to the mid-2010s). Broadly, across the study: In model experiments, roughly one uniquely barcoded TCR beta cDNA molecule per two T cells was captured by template switching. The study analyzed two additional independent replicas of 1 million unique cDNA reads from the same blood draw for two donors, one aged 18 to 29 and one aged 80 or older. The donors were split into four age groups: young (average 16 years), middle-aged (roughly 40), aged (more than 60) and long-lived (under 85). Donors of different ages were randomly distributed across sequencing lanes to avoid experimental bias. The study measured age-related changes in TCR beta repertoire diversity using deep sequencing normalized with unique cDNA molecular identifiers. The paper's findings and limits, for the study overall: Compared with the aged group, the long-lived group had more naive CD4+ T cells, fewer expanded clones and increased TCR diversity, a pattern suggesting age selection. The percentage of naive T cells measured by flow cytometry correlated strongly with observed TCR beta diversity. Bulk unsorted PBMC profiling prevented conclusive comparison of naive and antigen-experienced compartments. Because the CMV infection status of the donors was unknown, age-related changes in expanded clonotypes may potentially have been confounded. Observed TCR beta diversity per million T cells fell roughly linearly with age, and a significant reduction was already apparent by age about 43. Estimates of total diversity based on one million sequenced T cells were considered lower bounds and underestimates.

The library was produced with 5' RACE. The run used an Illumina HiSeq 2500. A second PCR of about 6 to 11 cycles was performed with a sample-barcoded 5' primer and a J-beta primer mix. Each TCR beta cDNA molecule received a unique molecular identifier from a template-switch 5' adaptor carrying 12 random nucleotides. At least 2.5 million CDR3-containing paired-end reads were obtained from each sample. First-strand cDNA was synthesized from all RNA with the Mint cDNA synthesis kit, primed by a TRBC-specific oligonucleotide. Following uracil-DNA glycosylase treatment, a first 18-cycle PCR with universal primers M1SS and BC2_uni_R was performed on all cDNA. Per the original workflow: For normalization, 1 million high-quality reads, each with a distinct molecular identifier, were randomly selected from each sample. Instead of being binned into consensus sequences, reads that shared molecular identifiers were thrown out. MiTCR, with a Q25 quality threshold and the strictest error-elimination algorithm, was used for CDR3 identification, clonotype clustering and error correction. A nonparametric unseen species model with Euler transformation was used to estimate a lower bound on total TCR beta diversity. TCRdb handled the public reads itself, with Q25 trimming in fastp and clone calling in MiXCR, and kept productive beta chains. Records with the same CDR3 protein are collapsed into one entry carrying the most frequent genes and DNA. In this record, the V and J calls reflect TCRdb's handling and not the investigators' own analysis. The sample profile shows approximately 320,000 distinct CDR3 sequences; 25% to 30% of them were found once. In total, the top ten clones hold 25% to 30% of the sample.

Sequences were obtained from blood. This TCR came from a woman aged 70-85 years in good health. Recombination linked TRBV28 to TRBJ1-4, with a tentative D gene TRBD1 over 5 matching bases. CDR3 reads: CASSLFGAGEKLFF. The nucleotide sequence is TGTGCCAGCAGTTTATTCGGGGCAGGGGAAAAACTGTTTTTT.